The 21 T cell receptor beta chains reported below all come from one sample, sequenced in a study of T cells after posttransplantation cyclophosphamide. The method was immunoSEQ multiplex PCR; TCRdb's version includes in-frame clones alone and lacks a portion of them. The sample lists 19,000 or so clones; roughly 98% were seen once. The specimen sequenced was naive CD8+ T cells sorted from PBMCs. The receptors originated from a man between 40 and 49 years old in good health, CMV-negative, and a related stem cell transplant donor.

This chain uses TRBV4-3 with TRBJ2-1; 7 bases are shared with TRBD1. The CDR3 contains 15 residues. Germline V lookup: CDR1 LGHNA, CDR2 YSLEER. V lost 0 bases, J lost 9 bases, and 8 bases stayed unmatched. In DNA, the CDR3 is TGCGCCAGCAGCCAAGATGAGACAGGGTATCTTGAGCAGTTCTTC. It encodes CASSQDETGYLEQFF.

This clone was detected only once. The chain joins TRBV6-5 to TRBJ2-1; TRBD2 aligns across 9 bases. Germline loops: CDR1 MNHEY, CDR2 SVGAGI. The V gene end was trimmed by 6 bases and the J gene end by 8 bases; junction bases not matched to a gene: 8. The CDR3 loop spans 14 amino acids. CDR3 sequence (DNA): TGTGCCAGCAGAGGCGGGAGGGAAATAGATGAGCAGTTCTTC. Translated: CASRGGREIDEQFF.

This rearrangement joins TRBV2 to TRBJ1-2, with TRBD1 identical over 9 bases. The germline V gene has CDR1 SNHLY and CDR2 FYNNEI. CDR3 size: 15 residues. V lost 5 bases, J lost 5 bases, and 9 bases stayed unmatched. The CDR3: CASSQTGTGSYGYTF. For the CDR3, the DNA is TGTGCCAGCAGTCAGACCGGGACAGGGAGTTATGGCTACACCTTC.

J is TRBJ2-2 and V is TRBV27; 9 bases agree with TRBD1. The CDR3 is 15 residues long. Trimming took 4 bases from V and 6 from J; bases not matched to a gene: 6. Germline V gene lookup returns CDR1 MNHEY and CDR2 SMNVEV (reference sequence). Here the CDR3 reads CASSYGQGFSGELFF. CDR3 coding DNA: TGTGCCAGCAGTTACGGACAGGGGTTTTCCGGGGAGCTGTTTTTT.

The V and J genes are TRBV27 and TRBJ2-7; D is possibly TRBD1 (5 bases). Between the trimmed V and J ends, which lost 2 bases and 2 bases, there was a span of 7 bases. Germline-derived CDR1 and CDR2 are MNHEY and SMNVEV (reference sequence). This CDR3 is built from 13 residues. The CDR3 loop is CASSLGRAYEQYF. CDR3 nucleotides: TGTGCCAGCAGTTTAGGCAGGGCCTACGAGCAGTACTTC.

This chain uses TRBV7-8 with TRBJ2-3; 7 nucleotides line up with TRBD2. Looked up from germline, CDR1 is SGHVS and CDR2 is FQNEAQ. Trimming took 0 bases from V and 2 from J; bases not matched to a gene: 11. The CDR3 is made up of 18 amino acids. The CDR3 DNA reads TGTGCCAGCAGCTTAGCAGCGGGATTGAGACTCCCCACAGATACGCAGTATTTT. It encodes CASSLAAGLRLPTDTQYF. The full variable domain, rest sourced from reference TRBV7-8 and TRBJ2-3, is GAGVSQSPRYKVAKRGQDVALRCDPISGHVSLFWYQQALGQGPEFLTYFQNEAQLDKSGLPSDRFFAERPEGSVSTLKIQRTQQEDSAVYLCASSLAAGLRLPTDTQYFGPGTRLTVL.

V usage is TRBV30 and J usage is TRBJ2-2; TRBD1 agrees at 7 bases. The germline V gene encodes CDR1 GTSNPN and CDR2 SVGIG (reference sequence). The CDR3 spans 16 residues. With V trimmed by 2 bases and J by 4 bases, 10 bases remained unmatched. The CDR3 sequence: CAWSLRPGQVTGELFF. In DNA form, the CDR3 reads TGTGCCTGGAGTTTACGTCCAGGACAGGTCACCGGGGAGCTGTTTTTT. The whole variable domain, remainder taken from reference TRBV30 and TRBJ2-2, is SQTIHQWPATLVQPVGSPLSLECTVEGTSNPNLYWYRQAAGRGLQLLFYSVGIGQISSEVPQNLSASRPQDRQFILSSKKLLLSDSGFYLCAWSLRPGQVTGELFFGEGSRLTVL.

The J gene is TRBJ2-1, the V gene TRBV27, with a possible D match to TRBD2 (6 bases). Between the trimmed V and J ends, which lost 6 bases and 7 bases, there was a span of 16 bases. Germline V gene lookup returns CDR1 MNHEY and CDR2 SMNVEV (reference sequence). The CDR3 is made up of 14 amino acids. CDR3 sequence reads: CASSRDFTENEQFF. The CDR3 DNA is TGTGCCAGCAGCCGGGACTTCACTGAAAATGAGCAGTTCTTC.

This chain uses TRBV21-1 with TRBJ2-7; TRBD1 reflects the table's D call only, with no check against the DNA. TRBV21-1 is deemed a pseudogene. This CDR3 is 15 amino acids long. The CDR3 DNA reads as TGTGCCAGCAGCGCTTGCAGGGACAGGTCCTACGAGCAGTACTTC. Translating gives CASSACRDRSYEQYF.

This chain uses TRBV27 with TRBJ2-2; TRBD2 might be the D (6 bases). The germline V and J ends were trimmed by 3 bases and 5 bases, with 16 bases remaining between them. The CDR3 totals 16 residues. Germline loops: CDR1 MNHEY, CDR2 SMNVEV (reference sequence). Here the CDR3 DNA reads TGTGCCAGCAGTTTGCGGAGGGCCCTAGGAACCGGGGAGCTGTTTTTT. Its translation: CASSLRRALGTGELFF.

The chain employs TRBV4-1 and TRBJ1-1; a possible D gene is TRBD1 (5 bases). The CDR3 has 12 amino acids. V lost 5 bases and J lost 5, with 9 bases in between. CDR1 is MGHRA and CDR2 is YSYEKL in the germline V gene. CDR3 region: CASSAGGTEAFF. As DNA, the CDR3 is TGCGCCAGCAGCGCTGGGGGGACTGAAGCTTTCTTT.

CDR3 bases: TGCAGCGTAGGAGTTACTAGTAGCTCCTACAATGAGCAGTTCTTC. Translated: CSVGVTSSSYNEQFF. This rearrangement joins TRBV29-1 to TRBJ2-1; maybe TRBD2 (5 bases). Germline V gene sequence: CDR1 SQVTM, CDR2 ANQGSEA. This CDR3 region has 15 residues. The V and J ends lost 6 bases and 0 bases respectively, with 15 bases between them.

The rearrangement links TRBV5-6 to TRBJ2-7; 7 nucleotides align to TRBD1. Unmatched junction bases numbered 5, after V lost 2 bases and J lost 0 bases. Germline V CDR1 and CDR2: SGHDT, YYEEEE. This CDR3 is 15 amino acids long. In DNA form, the CDR3 reads TGTGCCAGCAGCTTTTCCGGGACAGACTCCTACGAGCAGTACTTC. It encodes CASSFSGTDSYEQYF.

V and J are TRBV15 and TRBJ2-3; D might be TRBD2 (5 bases). The ends were cut back, 0 bases at V and 0 bases at J, with 10 bases in the middle. CDR3 size: 16 residues. Germline loops: CDR1 LNHNV, CDR2 YYDKDF (reference sequence). CDR3 bases: TGTGCCACCAGCAGAGATCAGAGGGAGAGCACAGATACGCAGTATTTT. Its protein is CATSRDQRESTDTQYF.

This clone was recorded once. V gene TRBV9 combines with J gene TRBJ2-3; D possibly corresponds to TRBD2 (5 bases). V dropped 0 bases and J dropped 2 bases, with 16 bases sitting between them. The CDR3 sequence is 17 residues long. Germline V gene data show CDR1 as SGDLS and CDR2 as YYNGEE. The CDR3 DNA sequence: TGTGCCAGCAGCGTAGAGAACCAGGACGGGAACACAGATACGCAGTATTTT. Protein sequence: CASSVENQDGNTDTQYF.

The chain employs TRBV4-3 and TRBJ2-2; 7 bases align to TRBD1. The V segment lost 1 base and the J segment 5 bases; nucleotides outside the gene matches: 4. This CDR3 has 15 amino acids. Germline V gene lookup returns CDR1 LGHNA and CDR2 YSLEER. The CDR3 DNA is TGCGCCAGCAGCCAAGTGACAGGGTCAACCGGGGAGCTGTTTTTT. Its protein is CASSQVTGSTGELFF.

This clone was seen a single time. Here the CDR3 DNA reads TGTGCCAGCAGCCCTGGGGAGGACTACGAGCAGTACTTC. As protein: CASSPGEDYEQYF. The J gene is TRBJ2-7, the V gene TRBV7-6, with D possibly TRBD2 on 6 matching bases. CDR1 and CDR2 from the germline V gene are SGHVS and FNYEAQ. Trimming took 5 bases from V and 3 from J, leaving 11 bases between them. There are 13 residues in the CDR3.

The chain employs TRBV4-1 and TRBJ2-2; the D gene is possibly TRBD1 (5 bases). The V end lost 0 bases, the J end lost 4 bases, and 9 bases lay between the germline ends. Germline V gene lookup returns CDR1 MGHRA and CDR2 YSYEKL. CDR3 size: 15 residues. The DNA of the CDR3 is TGCGCCAGCAGCCAAGACAGGGTTAGCACCGGGGAGCTGTTTTTT. This codes for CASSQDRVSTGELFF.

V gene TRBV30 combines with J gene TRBJ2-7, with a possible D match to TRBD1 (6 bases). Germline CDR1 GTSNPN, CDR2 SVGIG (reference sequence). V lost 3 bases to trimming and J lost 3 bases, with 12 bases between them. The CDR3 is 13 residues long. CDR3: CAWSRGVSYEQYF. The DNA of the CDR3 is TGTGCCTGGAGCAGGGGAGTGAGCTACGAGCAGTACTTC.

This rearrangement joins TRBV7-6 to TRBJ2-7; the match to TRBD1 covers 10 bases. Germline V gene data show CDR1 as SGHVS and CDR2 as FNYEAQ. The V and J ends lost 5 bases and 2 bases, in that order; junction bases with no gene match: 3. The CDR3 loop spans 14 amino acids. The CDR3 coding sequence is TGTGCCAGCAGCCGGACAGGGGGTGCCTACGAGCAGTACTTC. Translated, it gives CASSRTGGAYEQYF.

This rearrangement joins TRBV5-1 to TRBJ2-2; 11 bases align to TRBD2. V shed 4 bases and J 7 bases; nucleotides not matched to a gene: 9. The CDR3 runs to 16 residues. The V gene's germline CDR1 is SGHRS and CDR2 YFSETQ. The CDR3 reads CASSPRLAGRDGELFF. Here the CDR3 DNA reads TGCGCCAGCAGCCCGAGACTAGCGGGAAGGGACGGGGAGCTGTTTTTT.